This T cell receptor beta chain derives from a study of blood T cells in healthy people across ages. This clonotype was recorded at least ten times. The V gene's germline CDR1 is SGHRS and CDR2 YFSETQ. Trimming removed 9 bases from V and 3 bases from J, with 13 bases in between. This CDR3 comprises 14 residues. The second PCR ran about 7 to 12 cycles with a sample-barcoded 5' primer and J-beta primers. Using its own MiXCR run on the 5' RACE reads, TCRdb lists one record per CDR3 protein. Of some 890,000 distinct CDR3 sequences listed, almost 30% are singletons. These data also featured in a second study, about T cells of mothers and their children.

The chain combines TRBV5-1 with TRBJ2-6; no definite D call. This TCR was recovered from a woman between 35 and 50 years old in good health. The sequenced sample was blood. In DNA, the CDR3 is TGCGCCACCACAGCAAACCTTGGGGCCAACGTCCTGACTTTC. It is translated as CATTANLGANVLTF.